This TCR beta chain was found in a study of neurological immune-mediated disorders. Study-wide results and caveats: In multiple sclerosis patients, the repertoire cluster was unrelated to clinical or MRI findings. Grouping of repertoires by phylogeny put those of 18 of 34 multiple sclerosis patients into a single related-CDR3 cluster, a possible signature.

The unsorted libraries were prepared from 2 million PBMCs (stored at -80 C). Of note for this clonotype: What it binds is unknown. Its ends do not fully match the called genes, so a read error is possible.

The cDNA was generated by 5'RACE with 10-nucleotide random UMIs. MiXCR was run by TCRdb on the 5' RACE reads, yielding one entry per CDR3 protein. The profile shows some 66,000 distinct CDR3 sequences, around 3% of them singletons. This receptor was obtained from a middle-aged man with multiple sclerosis. Sequenced: PBMCs.

The CDR3 coding sequence is TGTGACAGCAGCAGCTCTCAAAATGGCTACACCTTC. This translates into CDSSSSQNGYTF. This rearrangement joins TRBV3-1 to TRBJ1-2; no clear D gene. CDR1 is LGHDT and CDR2 is YNNKEL in the germline V gene (reference sequence). CDR3 length: 12 residues.